This T cell receptor beta chain was documented in a study of blood T cell repertoires in COVID-19. Study-wide context: The analysed material was cDNA or gDNA that came from T cells, B-cell-depleted T cells, or PBMCs.

As handled by the study authors: Counts of nucleated cells, estimated from reference gene primer amplification, were obtained. TCRdb keeps only in-frame clones here, not all; method: immunoSEQ multiplex PCR. V, J and clone size were drawn from that table, and D and trimming were deduced from the DNA. The data hold 200,000 to 250,000 clones, with 81% observed a single time. The germline gives CDR1 KGHSH, CDR2 LQKENI. This CDR3 region has 13 residues. The V end was cut by 4 bases, the J end by 7 bases, with 13 bases between. This clonotype was sampled from a woman of 80 years or more with COVID-19, enrolled during active disease. The gene calls are TRBV18 and TRBJ1-2, with D possibly TRBD1 on 6 matching bases. Sequenced sample: peripheral blood. DNA of the CDR3: TGTGCCAGCTCACTTCCAGGGGTCGCTGGCTACACCTTC. Translation gives CASSLPGVAGYTF.